One sample yielded the 14 T cell receptor beta chains listed below, sequenced in a study of cytomegalovirus exposure and HLA in healthy donors. Primers included in the PCR were 60 Vbeta and 13 Jbeta primers. Only in-frame clones appear in the TCRdb table, and some are missing; sequencing was by immunoSEQ multiplex PCR. The sample records 95,000 to 150,000 clones, approximately 80% being singletons. Sequenced sample: PBMCs. These receptors originate from a man aged 18 to 30 in good health and CMV-seropositive.

In its sample, this clone was seen a few times. Other DNA sequences in this sample translate to the same CDR3. The rearrangement links TRBV9 to TRBJ2-5, with 7 bases lining up with TRBD2. The DNA end favors TRBJ2-7, so the J call may be wrong. Germline CDR1 is SGDLS and CDR2 is YYNGEE. This CDR3 has 14 amino acids. The CDR3 DNA reads as TGTGCCAGCAGCGTAGCTAGCGGAAACTACGAGCAGTACTTC. It codes for CASSVASGNYEQYF.

V usage is TRBV13 and J usage is TRBJ1-1; 8 bases agree with TRBD1. Germline V gene sequence: CDR1 PRHDT, CDR2 FYEKMQ (reference sequence). V gave up 5 bases and J gave up 3 bases; unmatched junction bases: 5. The CDR3 consists of 14 residues. CDR3 sequence reads: CASSAGQGYTEAFF. Here the CDR3 DNA reads TGTGCCAGCAGCGCCGGACAGGGTTACACTGAAGCTTTCTTT.

The V and J genes are TRBV6-5 and TRBJ1-6; tentatively, D is TRBD1 (5 bases). Germline V gene sequence: CDR1 MNHEY, CDR2 SVGAGI. The CDR3 covers 13 residues. The germline V and J ends were trimmed by 2 bases and 7 bases, with 6 bases remaining between them. The CDR3 spells CASSYDSNSPLHF. For the CDR3, the DNA is TGTGCCAGCAGTTACGACAGCAATTCACCCCTCCACTTT.

V is TRBV7-2 and J is TRBJ2-7; 9 nucleotides line up with TRBD2. V trimming: 4 bases; J trimming: 6 bases; junction bases outside the gene matches: 7. The CDR3 covers 14 residues. Germline CDR1 and CDR2: SGHTA and FQGNSA. The CDR3 is CASSSIAGVGEQYF. CDR3 nucleotide sequence: TGTGCCAGCAGCTCAATAGCGGGAGTAGGCGAGCAGTACTTC.

V usage is TRBV5-1 and J usage is TRBJ1-6; D perhaps matches TRBD1 (5 bases). With 4 bases removed from V and 8 bases from J, the gap between germline ends came to 13 bases. CDR1 SGHRS and CDR2 YFSETQ come from the germline V gene. The CDR3 runs to 14 residues. This CDR3 is CASSVKGEDSPLHF. The DNA of the CDR3 is TGCGCCAGCAGCGTAAAAGGGGAAGATTCACCCCTCCACTTT.

The chain has TRBV5-1 and TRBJ1-2; no clear D. Germline V gene sequence: CDR1 SGHRS, CDR2 YFSETQ. The CDR3 has 13 amino acids. Trimming took off 2 bases at V and 0 bases at J, with 5 bases between the two ends. Here the CDR3 DNA reads TGCGCCAGCAGCTTACAAGCTAACTATGGCTACACCTTC. It specifies CASSLQANYGYTF.

This clone was observed once. The V and J genes are TRBV10-3 and TRBJ2-7; D is possibly TRBD1 (6 bases). Germline V CDR1 and CDR2: ENHRY, SYGVKD. This CDR3 contains 11 residues. The V end was cut by 10 bases, the J end by 2 bases, with 9 bases between. The CDR3 coding sequence is TGTGCCACCGGACAGACCTACGAGCAGTACTTC. This codes for CATGQTYEQYF.

The V and J genes are TRBV30 and TRBJ2-2; no clear D. The CDR3 loop spans 14 amino acids. Germline V gene data show CDR1 as GTSNPN and CDR2 as SVGIG (reference sequence). V was clipped by 7 bases and J by 5 bases, with 17 bases between them. As DNA, the CDR3 is TGTGCCTCTCTCAAGGCTAGTTGGACCGGGGAGCTGTTTTTT. Its translation: CASLKASWTGELFF.

This sequence joins TRBV29-1 and TRBJ2-1; 11 nucleotides agree with TRBD2. Germline V gene data show CDR1 as SQVTM and CDR2 as ANQGSEA. With V trimmed by 1 base and J by 13 bases, 6 bases remained unmatched. The CDR3 is 13 residues long. CDR3 in amino acids: CSVEGLAGMCQFF. CDR3 sequence (DNA): TGCAGCGTTGAAGGACTAGCGGGGATGTGCCAGTTCTTC.

The V gene is TRBV29-1, the J gene TRBJ1-1, with D perhaps TRBD1 (6 bases). Per germline, CDR1 SQVTM and CDR2 ANQGSEA. This CDR3 comprises 13 residues. Trimming shortened V by 7 bases and J by 0 bases, and 12 bases separated the two germline ends. The CDR3 is CSAGQHMNTEAFF. The CDR3 DNA reads TGCAGCGCGGGACAACACATGAACACTGAAGCTTTCTTT.

This clone has just a few counts. This chain connects TRBV7-2 to TRBJ2-5, with 8 bases aligning to TRBD2. CDR3 length equals 14 residues. Trimming removed 2 bases from V and 4 bases from J; junction bases left unmatched: 3. In germline, CDR1 is SGHTA, CDR2 FQGNSA. The CDR3 DNA reads as TGTGCCAGCAGCTTAAGCGGGAGAGGAGAGACCCAGTACTTC. It specifies CASSLSGRGETQYF.

The rearrangement uses TRBV7-4 and TRBJ2-7; 9 nucleotides align to TRBD2. The CDR3 is 15 amino acids. J lost 5 bases, V lost 7 bases, and 12 bases had no gene match. Germline V gene data show CDR1 as SGHVT and CDR2 as SQSDAQ. The CDR3 DNA reads TGTGCCAGCAATATAGCGGGAGACCCCCCCCACGAGCAGTACTTC. Translating gives CASNIAGDPPHEQYF.

The count of this clone is one. The chain combines TRBV2 with TRBJ1-2, with D possibly TRBD1 on 6 matching bases. The CDR3 contains 13 residues. Germline V CDR1 and CDR2: SNHLY, FYNNEI. V lost 5 bases and J 8 bases, leaving 15 bases between the germline ends. CDR3 in amino acids: CASSTQGRGGYTF. The CDR3, as DNA: TGTGCCAGCAGTACACAGGGAAGAGGGGGCTACACCTTC.

The V gene is TRBV27, the J gene TRBJ2-7, with 7 bases lining up with TRBD1. Trimming at V came to 2 bases and at J to 6 bases, leaving 4 bases not matched to a gene. The length of the CDR3 is 13 residues. CDR1 is MNHEY and CDR2 is SMNVEV in the germline V gene (reference sequence). The CDR3 loop is CASSLMTGSEQYF. The DNA for the CDR3 is TGTGCCAGCAGTTTAATGACAGGGAGCGAGCAGTACTTC.